A single T cell receptor (beta chain) is shown here with its context. Genomic DNA belonging to each subset was distributed in equal measure over several immunoSEQ plates. Data came from immunoSEQ multiplex PCR; TCRdb stores just in-frame clones and leaves some out. The sample contains 2.5 million or so clones, approximately 94% of which appear only once. Healthy and HIV-negative, the adult donors had no recent acute infections or vaccinations. This CDR3 has 16 amino acids. Trimming left V 1 base short and J 0 bases short, with 10 bases between. Germline V CDR1 and CDR2: LNHDA, SQIVND (reference sequence). The data derive from a study of shared clonotypes between healthy human individuals. Background on the study: A couple of female and a few male donors aged 18 to 49 were enrolled.

V usage is TRBV19 and J usage is TRBJ1-3; D unclear. The TCR was taken from a man between 18 and 35 years old in good health. The sample comprised naive CD4+ T cells sorted from blood. As to subset: CD45RA+ positively selected. CDR3 amino acids: CASSIVRVSSGNTIYF. Written as DNA, the CDR3 is TGTGCCAGTAGTATAGTTCGGGTTAGCTCTGGAAACACCATATATTTT.